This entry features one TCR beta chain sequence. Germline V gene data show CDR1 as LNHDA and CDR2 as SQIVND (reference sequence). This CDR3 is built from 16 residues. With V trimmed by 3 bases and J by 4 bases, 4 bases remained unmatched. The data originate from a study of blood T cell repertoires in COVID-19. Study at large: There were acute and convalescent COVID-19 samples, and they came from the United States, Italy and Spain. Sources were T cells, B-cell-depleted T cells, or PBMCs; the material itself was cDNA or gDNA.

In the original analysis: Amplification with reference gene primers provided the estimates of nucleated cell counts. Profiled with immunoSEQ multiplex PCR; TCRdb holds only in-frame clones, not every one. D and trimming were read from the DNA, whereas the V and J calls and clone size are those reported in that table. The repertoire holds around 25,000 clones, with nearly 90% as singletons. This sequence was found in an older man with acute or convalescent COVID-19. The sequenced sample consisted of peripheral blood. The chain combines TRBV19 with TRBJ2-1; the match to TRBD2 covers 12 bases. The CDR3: CASSIQLAGGYNEQFF. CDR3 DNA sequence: TGTGCCAGTAGTATCCAACTAGCGGGGGGATACAATGAGCAGTTCTTC.